What follows is one T cell receptor beta chain and its context. The record originates from a study of shared clonotypes between healthy human individuals. Partitioning of CD4+ cells yielded a CD45RA+ naive subset and a CD45RA-negative memory subset. This table comes from immunoSEQ multiplex PCR, and its TCRdb copy is limited to in-frame clones, with some not included. The sample carries about 600,000 clones, roughly 97% recorded once. This CDR3 spans 12 amino acids. Trimming pared 5 bases from V and 11 bases from J, leaving 16 bases between. Per the germline V gene, CDR1 is SGDLS and CDR2 is YYNGEE. The J gene is TRBJ1-1, the V gene TRBV9; D not resolved. This TCR derives from a woman in her 30s in good health. The sample consisted of naive CD4+ T cells sorted from blood. As to subset: CD45RA+ positively selected. Here the CDR3 reads CASSSGPLGAFF. DNA for the CDR3: TGTGCCAGCAGTTCGGGCCCTTTAGGGGCTTTCTTT.